Following are 14 T cell receptor beta chains from one sample sequenced in a study of blood T cell repertoires in COVID-19. Method: immunoSEQ multiplex PCR; TCRdb's copy keeps in-frame clones and lacks some. Of just under 350,000 clones listed, 83% are singletons. Sequenced sample: peripheral blood. The receptors were gathered from a man aged 25-40 years with active or convalescent COVID-19.

The chain has TRBV7-2 and TRBJ2-4, with a weak D call TRBD1 (6 bases). Germline CDR1 is SGHTA and CDR2 is FQGNSA. The CDR3 runs 14 residues. Between the trimmed V and J ends, which lost 2 bases and 4 bases, there was a span of 9 bases. The DNA for the CDR3 is TGTGCCAGCAGCTTACCCGGACAGAAAAACATTCAGTACTTC. Its translation: CASSLPGQKNIQYF.

The chain links TRBV20-1 to TRBJ1-5, with D possibly being TRBD1 (6 bases). The CDR3 is 19 amino acids. Per the germline V gene, CDR1 is DFQATT and CDR2 is SNEGSKA (reference sequence). The ends were cut back, 4 bases at V and 3 bases at J, with 28 bases in the middle. The CDR3 DNA is TGCAGTGCTAATGATGTGGGTCGCTACGGGACAAGGCTCAATCAGCCCCAGCATTTT. Translated, it gives CSANDVGRYGTRLNQPQHF.

This chain links TRBV29-1 with TRBJ2-7; TRBD1 matches at 11 bases. From germline, CDR1 is SQVTM and CDR2 ANQGSEA. CDR3 length: 13 residues. Losses at the gene ends were 4 bases for V and 6 bases for J; bases not matched to a gene: 5. The CDR3 region is CSVGTGGAGEQYF. CDR3 bases: TGCAGCGTTGGGACAGGGGGCGCGGGCGAGCAGTACTTC.

The V call is TRBV6-1, the J call TRBJ2-3; D might be TRBD2 (5 bases). V lost 1 base, J lost 5 bases, and 13 bases lay in between. CDR3 size: 15 residues. Germline CDR1 reads MNHNS; CDR2 reads SASEGT. The CDR3 coding sequence is TGTGCCAGCAGTGAAGTCGCCGGACTGAGAGATACGCAGTATTTT. Its translation is CASSEVAGLRDTQYF.

The genes are TRBV12-3 or TRBV12-4 and TRBJ1-2; D may be TRBD1 (6 bases). The CDR3 runs to 13 residues. The V end was cut by 5 bases, the J end by 8 bases, with 15 bases between. CDR3 protein: CASSPSGHRGYTF. The DNA for the CDR3 is TGTGCCAGCAGTCCATCGGGACACCGCGGCTACACCTTC.

This clone appeared a single time. The sample holds other DNA sequences that translate to the same CDR3. The chain is built from TRBV5-1 and TRBJ2-3, with a tentative D call TRBD2 (6 bases). V was shortened by 0 bases and J by 0 bases, with 8 bases between the two germline ends. There are 15 residues in the CDR3. Germline values: CDR1 SGHRS, CDR2 YFSETQ. CDR3 sequence reads: CASSLELASTDTQYF. In nucleotides, the CDR3 is TGCGCCAGCAGCTTGGAACTAGCTAGCACAGATACGCAGTATTTT.

The sample holds a few counts of this clone. This rearrangement joins TRBV30 to TRBJ1-1, with a tentative D call TRBD1 (5 bases). The V end was cut by 4 bases, the J end by 2 bases, with 8 bases between. This CDR3 is built from 12 residues. Germline V CDR1 and CDR2: GTSNPN, SVGIG (reference sequence). The CDR3 sequence is CAWTQGNTEAFF. The DNA for the CDR3 is TGTGCCTGGACGCAGGGTAACACTGAAGCTTTCTTT.

V and J are TRBV28 and TRBJ1-5, with 11 bases matching TRBD1. The CDR3 loop spans 16 amino acids. Per the germline V gene, CDR1 is MDHEN and CDR2 is SYDVKM. The trim removed 5 bases at V and 7 bases at J, leaving 10 bases unmatched. The CDR3, as DNA: TGTGCCAGCAGTCCAACCGGGACAGGGGGAGCGCAGCCCCAGCATTTT. Residues: CASSPTGTGGAQPQHF.

This sequence joins TRBV5-1 and TRBJ2-7; possibly TRBD2 for D (5 bases). Germline values: CDR1 SGHRS, CDR2 YFSETQ. V lost 2 bases and J 0 bases, leaving 9 bases between the germline ends. The CDR3 covers 14 residues. The DNA for the CDR3 is TGCGCCAGCAGCTTAGAGGGTGACTCCTACGAGCAGTACTTC. Its protein is CASSLEGDSYEQYF.

This chain connects TRBV3-1 (or the pseudogene TRBV3-2) to TRBJ2-7; no reliable D call. Germline V lookup: CDR1 LGHDT, CDR2 YNNKEL (reference sequence). Deletions cut 0 bases from V and 0 bases from J, with 9 bases between. There are 15 residues in the CDR3. CDR3 nucleotide sequence: TGTGCCAGCAGCCAAGACGGCGGAAGCTCCTACGAGCAGTACTTC. Translation: CASSQDGGSSYEQYF.

The V call is TRBV7-6, the J call TRBJ2-2, with D perhaps matching TRBD2 (5 bases). Trimming stripped 5 bases from V and 4 bases from J, with 17 bases between. The germline CDR1 and CDR2 sequences are SGHVS and FNYEAQ. This CDR3 comprises 16 residues. The CDR3: CASSRPITSSTGELFF. Here the CDR3 DNA reads TGTGCCAGCAGCCGCCCGATAACTAGTTCCACCGGGGAGCTGTTTTTT.

A few counts support this clone. The J gene is TRBJ1-1, the V gene TRBV4-2, with D tentatively TRBD1 (5 bases). The CDR3 length is 13 residues. V was shortened by 0 bases and J by 10 bases, with 12 bases between the two germline ends. Germline CDR1 is LGHNA and CDR2 is YNFKEQ. This CDR3 reads CASSQEGEEGAFF. The CDR3 nucleotides read TGTGCCAGCAGCCAAGAGGGGGAGGAGGGAGCTTTCTTT.

The genes are TRBV25-1 and TRBJ2-2; 10 bases are shared with TRBD2. In germline, CDR1 is MGHDK, CDR2 SYGVNS. The CDR3 sequence is 16 residues long. Trimming at V came to 4 bases and at J to 3 bases, leaving 5 bases not matched to a gene. This chain's CDR3 is CASSGIAGGDTGELFF. In nucleotides, the CDR3 is TGTGCCAGCAGTGGGATAGCGGGGGGCGACACCGGGGAGCTGTTTTTT.

The chain carries TRBV7-6 and TRBJ2-3; 9 nucleotides line up with TRBD2. J lost 1 base, V lost 3 bases, and 2 bases had no gene match. CDR3 length: 15 residues. CDR1 and CDR2 from the germline V gene are SGHVS and FNYEAQ. The CDR3 DNA is TGTGCCAGCAGCTTTAGCGGGGGTCGCACAGATACGCAGTATTTT. It encodes CASSFSGGRTDTQYF. Filled out from reference TRBV7-6 and TRBJ2-3, the complete variable domain reads GAGVSQSPRYKVTKRGQDVALRCDPISGHVSLYWYRQALGQGPEFLTYFNYEAQQDKSGLPNDRFSAERPEGSISTLTIQRTEQRDSAMYRCASSFSGGRTDTQYFGPGTRLTVL.